Shown below are 20 T cell receptor beta chains from a single sample sequenced in a study of shared clonotypes between healthy human individuals. Method: immunoSEQ multiplex PCR; TCRdb's copy keeps in-frame clones and lacks some. The sample shows some 2 million clones, about 95% of them seen only once. Terminally differentiated effector memory CD45RA+ cells were left out of the naive CD8 fraction, which was CD45RO-negative and positively selected for CCR7. Specimen: naive CD8+ T cells sorted from blood. These receptor sequences come from a man aged 18 to 29 in good health.

In the case of this clone: Other nucleotide sequences from this sample produce the same CDR3. This chain connects TRBV27 to TRBJ2-7, with 7 bases that match TRBD1. With V trimmed by 5 bases and J by 4 bases, 5 bases remained unmatched. Germline V lookup: CDR1 MNHEY, CDR2 SMNVEV (reference sequence). This CDR3 region has 13 residues. The CDR3: CASSLTTGYEQYF. CDR3 sequence (DNA): TGTGCCAGCAGTCTCACGACAGGGTACGAGCAGTACTTC.

The chain employs TRBV6-1 and TRBJ1-2; TRBD1 matches at 7 bases. Looked up from germline, CDR1 is MNHNS and CDR2 is SASEGT. The CDR3 covers 14 residues. The junction had 4 bases not matched to a gene; V was cut back by 1 base and J by 5 bases. For the CDR3, the DNA is TGTGCCAGCAGTGAAGGGCAGGGGGAGTATGGCTACACCTTC. This codes for CASSEGQGEYGYTF.

V gene TRBV4-1 combines with J gene TRBJ1-2; D possibly corresponds to TRBD1 (6 bases). Germline CDR1 is MGHRA and CDR2 is YSYEKL. The CDR3 consists of 16 residues. V gave up 4 bases and J gave up 6 bases, with 21 bases separating them. The CDR3 sequence: CASSPGQGRESNGYTF. The CDR3 nucleotides read TGCGCCAGCAGCCCAGGTCAGGGGCGGGAATCTAATGGCTACACCTTC.

This clone was recorded once. The rearrangement joins TRBV4-1 to TRBJ1-5; 10 bases match TRBD1. The junction had 8 bases not matched to a gene; V was cut back by 0 bases and J by 6 bases. Germline CDR1 MGHRA, CDR2 YSYEKL. The length of the CDR3 is 17 residues. The CDR3 here is CASSQDGDRGGGQPQHF. The CDR3 DNA sequence: TGCGCCAGCAGCCAAGATGGGGACAGGGGAGGGGGTCAGCCCCAGCATTTT.

As for this clone: The sample has other DNA sequences that encode this CDR3 too. This sequence joins TRBV27 and TRBJ2-3; D remains ambiguous. Trimming took off 0 bases at V and 2 bases at J, with 6 bases between the two ends. CDR1 and CDR2 (germline): MNHEY, SMNVEV (reference sequence). The CDR3 extends over 14 amino acids. The CDR3 DNA is TGTGCCAGCAGTTTATCCCCGGACACAGATACGCAGTATTTT. Its protein is CASSLSPDTDTQYF.

The gene calls are TRBV27 and TRBJ2-7; 11 nucleotides line up with TRBD2. Trimming removed 3 bases from V and 0 bases from J; junction bases left unmatched: 7. The CDR3 runs 17 residues. The germline CDR1 and CDR2 sequences are MNHEY and SMNVEV (reference sequence). In nucleotides, the CDR3 is TGTGCCAGCAGTTTTGGAGGGGGACTAGCGGACTCCTACGAGCAGTACTTC. Residues: CASSFGGGLADSYEQYF.

The V call is TRBV7-8, the J call TRBJ2-7; maybe TRBD1 (5 bases). Germline loops: CDR1 SGHVS, CDR2 FQNEAQ. V was shortened by 0 bases and J by 7 bases, with 19 bases between the two germline ends. The CDR3 runs to 16 residues. CDR3 region: CASSLAAAGNYEEQYF. CDR3 in DNA: TGTGCCAGCAGCTTAGCGGCAGCAGGGAACTACGAGGAGCAGTACTTC.

The V and J genes are TRBV30 and TRBJ2-3; D unclear. This CDR3 is 15 amino acids long. Germline V CDR1 and CDR2: GTSNPN, SVGIG (reference sequence). The germline V and J ends were trimmed by 5 bases and 0 bases, with 15 bases remaining between them. The CDR3 sequence is CAWQGPGSSTDTQYF. DNA of the CDR3: TGTGCCTGGCAAGGCCCGGGCTCTAGCACAGATACGCAGTATTTT.

CDR3 DNA sequence: TGTGCCAGCAGCTCACCAGGACTCGGGACAGGGGTCTACGAGCAGTACTTC. Protein sequence: CASSSPGLGTGVYEQYF. The chain couples TRBV7-9 to TRBJ2-7; 10 bases map to TRBD1. Germline loops: CDR1 SEHNR, CDR2 FQNEAQ (reference sequence). The CDR3 has 17 residues. With 4 bases clipped from V and 3 bases from J, the junction kept 12 bases outside the gene matches.

The J gene is TRBJ2-7, the V gene TRBV27; TRBD2 agrees at 10 bases. The J segment lost 3 bases and the V segment lost 3 bases, leaving 8 bases of the junction unmatched. The CDR3 totals 16 residues. The germline V gene encodes CDR1 MNHEY and CDR2 SMNVEV (reference sequence). CDR3 amino acids: CASSFSRAGGLYEQYF. For the CDR3, the DNA is TGTGCCAGCAGTTTCAGCCGAGCGGGAGGGCTCTACGAGCAGTACTTC.

The rearrangement uses TRBV27 and TRBJ1-1; D gene ambiguous. The CDR3 extends over 14 amino acids. Trimming removed 3 bases at V and 4 bases at J, with 12 bases between. The V gene's germline CDR1 is MNHEY and CDR2 SMNVEV (reference sequence). DNA of the CDR3: TGTGCCAGCAGTTTGGCTACCGGGAGCACTGAAGCTTTCTTT. It codes for CASSLATGSTEAFF.

The rearrangement joins TRBV11-3 to TRBJ2-1; D is ambiguous. CDR1 is SGHNT and CDR2 is YENEEA in the germline V gene. Trimming pared 6 bases from V and 9 bases from J, leaving 12 bases between. There are 12 residues in the CDR3. CDR3 nucleotides: TGTGCCAGCAGTTCGGTAGATACTGAGCAGTTCTTC. This codes for CASSSVDTEQFF.

In this sample, this clone turned up a few times. The chain is built from TRBV4-1 and TRBJ1-6, with 9 bases lining up with TRBD1. Germline assignment: CDR1 MGHRA and CDR2 YSYEKL. The CDR3 covers 14 residues. V lost 3 bases and J lost 10; bases outside the gene matches: 4. Here the CDR3 reads CASSHGQGKSPLHF. The CDR3 DNA sequence: TGCGCCAGCAGCCACGGACAGGGGAAGTCACCCCTCCACTTT.

This chain connects TRBV4-3 to TRBJ2-5; D possibly corresponds to TRBD1 (5 bases). Germline loops: CDR1 LGHNA, CDR2 YSLEER. V shed 0 bases and J shed 7 bases, with 12 bases lying between them. This CDR3 is built from 14 residues. In DNA, the CDR3 is TGCGCCAGCAGCCAAGACAGGGTGGATGGGACCCAGTACTTC. Translation: CASSQDRVDGTQYF.

The genes are TRBV29-1 and TRBJ1-4; D ambiguous. The germline V gene has CDR1 SQVTM and CDR2 ANQGSEA. V was clipped by 6 bases and J by 0 bases, with 11 bases between them. This CDR3 spans 14 amino acids. CDR3 sequence: CSVMTAATNEKLFF. In DNA form, the CDR3 reads TGCAGCGTCATGACCGCTGCAACTAATGAAAAACTGTTTTTT.

The DNA for the CDR3 is TGTGCCAGCAGTGGCGGGAGCCAAGAGACCCAGTACTTC. Its translation is CASSGGSQETQYF. This chain links TRBV6-5 with TRBJ2-5, with 7 bases that match TRBD2. V lost 5 bases and J lost 1; bases outside the gene matches: 1. The germline gives CDR1 MNHEY, CDR2 SVGAGI. The CDR3 is 13 amino acids.

V and J are TRBV6-1 and TRBJ1-5, with D perhaps TRBD1 (6 bases). Per germline, CDR1 MNHNS and CDR2 SASEGT. The CDR3 runs 14 residues. V was cut by 8 bases and J by 5 bases, with 16 bases left in between. CDR3 sequence reads: CASGLKRGDQPQHF. The CDR3 DNA reads as TGTGCCAGCGGGTTGAAAAGGGGGGATCAGCCCCAGCATTTT.

J is TRBJ1-1 and V is TRBV30, with 7 nucleotides matching TRBD1. The CDR3 has 13 amino acids. J gave up 1 base and V 5 bases, and 4 bases lay outside the gene matches. Germline CDR1 reads GTSNPN; CDR2 reads SVGIG (reference sequence). CDR3 loop: CAWVRQGNTEAFF. DNA for the CDR3: TGTGCCTGGGTACGACAGGGGAACACTGAAGCTTTCTTT.

This chain uses TRBV4-1 with TRBJ2-3, with D possibly called TRBD1 or TRBD2 (5 bases each). V lost 3 bases, J lost 4 bases, and 17 bases lay in between. The CDR3 consists of 16 residues. Germline V CDR1 and CDR2: MGHRA, YSYEKL. The CDR3 nucleotides read TGCGCCAGCAGCCACAGGGACGAGGAGGACGCAGATACGCAGTATTTT. Its translation: CASSHRDEEDADTQYF.

The chain links TRBV27 to TRBJ2-5, with D tentatively TRBD1 (6 bases). The CDR3 has 15 amino acids. V lost 3 bases, J lost 1 base, and 12 bases lay in between. Germline lookup yields CDR1 MNHEY and CDR2 SMNVEV (reference sequence). The CDR3 nucleotides are TGTGCCAGCAGTTTTTTCAGGGGTGGCCAAGAGACCCAGTACTTC. Translation gives CASSFFRGGQETQYF.